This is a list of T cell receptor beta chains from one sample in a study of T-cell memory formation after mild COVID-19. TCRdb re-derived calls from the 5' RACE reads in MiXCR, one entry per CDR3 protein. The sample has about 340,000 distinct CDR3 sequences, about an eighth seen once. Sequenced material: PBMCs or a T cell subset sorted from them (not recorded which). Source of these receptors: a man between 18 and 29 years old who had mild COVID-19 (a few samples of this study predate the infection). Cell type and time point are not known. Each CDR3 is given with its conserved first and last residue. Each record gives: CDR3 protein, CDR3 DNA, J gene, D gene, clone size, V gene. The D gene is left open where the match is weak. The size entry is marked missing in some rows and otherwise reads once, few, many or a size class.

CDR3: CASSRYSEGYTF; DNA: TGTGCCAGCAGCCGGTATTCGGAAGGCTACACCTTC; J: TRBJ1-2; D: .; size: .; V: TRBV28
CDR3: CASRNTNRGQGNTEAFF; DNA: TGTGCCAGTAGAAATACCAACAGGGGCCAGGGAAACACTGAAGCTTTCTTT; J: TRBJ1-1; D: TRBD1; size: .; V: TRBV19
CDR3: CASTASGAFGEETQYF; DNA: TGTGCCAGCACCGCTAGCGGAGCATTCGGGGAAGAGACCCAGTACTTC; J: TRBJ2-5; D: TRBD2; size: .; V: TRBV9
CDR3: CASSTYAGTGGGYTF; DNA: TGTGCCAGCAGCACCTACGCTGGGACAGGGGGCGGCTACACCTTC; J: TRBJ1-2; D: TRBD1; size: .; V: TRBV7-3
CDR3: CASSVGGVYNEQFF; DNA: TGCGCCAGCAGCGTCGGGGGAGTCTACAATGAGCAGTTCTTC; J: TRBJ2-1; D: .; size: many; V: TRBV4-1
CDR3: CASSFTSGVMYEQFF; DNA: TGCGCCAGCAGCTTCACTAGCGGGGTGATGTATGAGCAGTTCTTC; J: TRBJ2-1; D: TRBD2; size: few; V: TRBV5-1
CDR3: CAILAGITGELFF; DNA: TGTGCCATCCTGGCGGGGATCACCGGGGAGCTGTTTTTT; J: TRBJ2-2; D: .; size: once; V: TRBV10-3
CDR3: CASSHTGGGETQYF; DNA: TGTGCCAGCAGCCATACTGGGGGGGGAGAGACCCAGTACTTC; J: TRBJ2-5; D: TRBD2; size: .; V: TRBV11-2
CDR3: CASSVEDGQETQYF; DNA: TGTGCCAGCAGCGTAGAAGACGGACAAGAGACCCAGTACTTC; J: TRBJ2-5; D: .; size: .; V: TRBV9
CDR3: CASSKEGERGDTQYF; DNA: TGTGCCAGCAGCAAAGAAGGGGAAAGGGGAGATACGCAGTATTTT; J: TRBJ2-3; D: .; size: few; V: TRBV21-1
CDR3: CASSLFLDSNQPQHF; DNA: TGTGCCAGCAGTTTATTCCTAGATAGCAATCAGCCCCAGCATTTT; J: TRBJ1-5; D: .; size: few; V: TRBV28
CDR3: CASSPPRDRVGNEQFF; DNA: TGTGCCAGCAGTCCACCCCGGGACAGGGTTGGTAATGAGCAGTTCTTC; J: TRBJ2-1; D: TRBD1; size: many; V: TRBV12-3/TRBV12-4
CDR3: CASRKGGTTHSGANVLTF; DNA: TGTGCCAGCAGGAAGGGAGGGACAACCCACTCTGGGGCCAACGTCCTGACTTTC; J: TRBJ2-6; D: .; size: few; V: TRBV28
CDR3: CASSFQRSTSTDTQYF; DNA: TGCGCCAGCAGCTTCCAGCGATCCACTAGCACAGATACGCAGTATTTT; J: TRBJ2-3; D: .; size: .; V: TRBV5-1